These T cell receptor beta chains were read from a single sample in a study of blood T cell repertoires in COVID-19. Sequencing was performed with immunoSEQ multiplex PCR; in TCRdb, only in-frame clones are kept and a portion is missing. The sample lists under 250,000 clones, approximately 88% seen once, with roughly 6.5% in the top ten. The sequenced sample was peripheral blood. The receptors derive from a man aged 60-69 years who had recovered from COVID-19. Each CDR3 is given with its conserved first and last residue. Each record gives: CDR3 protein, CDR3 DNA, J gene, V gene, clone size, D gene. A D gene is named only where the DNA matches it firmly. Size tells how often a clone was seen (once, few, many) or the class of an expanded clone, and some rows leave it out.

CDR3 protein: CASSPGGAYYGYTF
CDR3 DNA: TGTGCCAGCAGTCCAGGGGGCGCCTACTATGGCTACACCTTC
J gene: TRBJ1-2
V gene: TRBV28
clone size: -
D gene: TRBD1

CDR3 protein: CASNEAGGYLGANVLTF
CDR3 DNA: TGTGCCAGCAATGAAGCAGGGGGCTACCTCGGGGCCAACGTCCTGACTTTC
J gene: TRBJ2-6
V gene: TRBV28
clone size: once
D gene: TRBD1

CDR3 protein: CASSPEPRDRGHGYTF
CDR3 DNA: TGTGCCAGCAGCCCAGAACCCCGGGACAGGGGGCATGGCTACACCTTC
J gene: TRBJ1-2
V gene: TRBV7-3
clone size: -
D gene: TRBD1

CDR3 protein: CASSLTRPTGDKQYF
CDR3 DNA: TGTGCCAGCAGCTTAACCCGCCCGACAGGGGACAAGCAGTACTTC
J gene: TRBJ2-7
V gene: TRBV7-8
clone size: -
D gene: TRBD1

CDR3 protein: CATQGDETQYF
CDR3 DNA: TGTGCCACCCAGGGGGATGAGACCCAGTACTTC
J gene: TRBJ2-5
V gene: TRBV7-9
clone size: -
D gene: TRBD1

CDR3 protein: CASSFRTSGRKVSTDTQYF
CDR3 DNA: TGTGCCAGCAGTTTCCGGACTAGCGGGAGAAAAGTTAGCACAGATACGCAGTATTTT
J gene: TRBJ2-3
V gene: TRBV6-2/TRBV6-3
clone size: -
D gene: TRBD2

CDR3 protein: CASRQGGANTGELFF
CDR3 DNA: TGTGCCAGCAGGCAAGGGGGTGCGAACACCGGGGAGCTGTTTTTT
J gene: TRBJ2-2
V gene: TRBV28
clone size: -
D gene: -

CDR3 protein: CASSLLGGLNNEQFF
CDR3 DNA: TGTGCCAGCAGCTTACTCGGGGGGTTAAACAATGAGCAGTTCTTC
J gene: TRBJ2-1
V gene: TRBV7-2
clone size: -
D gene: TRBD2

CDR3 protein: CASSQETGSNSPLHF
CDR3 DNA: TGTGCCAGCAGCCAAGAAACAGGCTCCAATTCACCCCTCCACTTT
J gene: TRBJ1-6
V gene: TRBV14
clone size: -
D gene: -

CDR3 protein: CASSRRAGVDYEQYF
CDR3 DNA: TGTGCCAGCAGCAGGCGGGCAGGGGTGGACTACGAGCAGTACTTC
J gene: TRBJ2-7
V gene: TRBV7-6
clone size: -
D gene: -

CDR3 protein: CASSLGTGGDYGYTF
CDR3 DNA: TGTGCCAGCAGCTTGGGGACAGGGGGTGACTATGGCTACACCTTC
J gene: TRBJ1-2
V gene: TRBV7-2
clone size: many
D gene: TRBD1

CDR3 protein: CASSFRLAGANEQFF
CDR3 DNA: TGTGCCAGCAGCTTCCGACTAGCGGGAGCCAATGAGCAGTTCTTC
J gene: TRBJ2-1
V gene: TRBV7-8
clone size: -
D gene: TRBD2

CDR3 protein: CASSGGRRSYNEQFF
CDR3 DNA: TGTGCCAGCAGCGGTGGGAGAAGGTCCTACAATGAGCAGTTCTTC
J gene: TRBJ2-1
V gene: TRBV7-9
clone size: once
D gene: -

CDR3 protein: CASSFTRTSGKYNEQFF
CDR3 DNA: TGTGCCAGCAGTTTTACCCGGACTAGCGGAAAGTACAATGAGCAGTTCTTC
J gene: TRBJ2-1
V gene: TRBV27
clone size: -
D gene: TRBD2

CDR3 protein: CATTAGMNTEAFF
CDR3 DNA: TGTGCCACGACGGCAGGGATGAACACTGAAGCTTTCTTT
J gene: TRBJ1-1
V gene: TRBV2
clone size: -
D gene: -

CDR3 protein: CASSTTLLQKQFF
CDR3 DNA: TGTGCCAGCAGCACGACTCTTTTACAAAAGCAGTTCTTC
J gene: TRBJ2-1
V gene: TRBV25-1
clone size: -
D gene: -

CDR3 protein: CAPGASGRVNTGELFF
CDR3 DNA: TGTGCCCCAGGGGCTAGCGGGAGGGTGAACACCGGGGAGCTGTTTTTT
J gene: TRBJ2-2
V gene: TRBV9
clone size: -
D gene: TRBD2

CDR3 protein: CASSLVDRPPGETQYF
CDR3 DNA: TGTGCCAGCAGCTTGGTCGACAGGCCCCCGGGGGAGACCCAGTACTTC
J gene: TRBJ2-5
V gene: TRBV5-6
clone size: -
D gene: -

CDR3 protein: CASSRGQGRGQPQHF
CDR3 DNA: TGTGCCAGCAGCAGGGGACAGGGGAGGGGTCAGCCCCAGCATTTT
J gene: TRBJ1-5
V gene: TRBV6-5
clone size: -
D gene: TRBD1

CDR3 protein: CASSKTGGNQPQHF
CDR3 DNA: TGTGCCAGCAGCAAAACAGGGGGCAATCAGCCCCAGCATTTT
J gene: TRBJ1-5
V gene: TRBV9
clone size: -
D gene: TRBD1

CDR3 protein: CASGSQGYGYTF
CDR3 DNA: TGTGCTAGTGGTTCCCAGGGTTATGGCTACACCTTC
J gene: TRBJ1-2
V gene: TRBV12-5
clone size: -
D gene: -

CDR3 protein: CASSIAGPSGRRYNEQFF
CDR3 DNA: TGTGCCAGTAGTATAGCGGGACCAAGCGGGCGACGCTACAATGAGCAGTTCTTC
J gene: TRBJ2-1
V gene: TRBV19
clone size: -
D gene: -

CDR3 protein: CASSPRGQYTEQFF
CDR3 DNA: TGTGCCAGCTCACCACGGGGACAGTACACTGAGCAGTTCTTC
J gene: TRBJ2-1
V gene: TRBV18
clone size: -
D gene: TRBD1

CDR3 protein: CASSPRLAGTYEQYF
CDR3 DNA: TGTGCCAGCAGCCCGCGACTAGCGGGGACCTACGAGCAGTACTTC
J gene: TRBJ2-7
V gene: TRBV9
clone size: once
D gene: TRBD2

CDR3 protein: CATSRDQGRAERAKNIQYF
CDR3 DNA: TGTGCCACCAGCAGAGATCAGGGTAGGGCGGAAAGGGCCAAAAACATTCAGTACTTC
J gene: TRBJ2-4
V gene: TRBV15
clone size: once
D gene: -

CDR3 protein: CASSLIRGGETQYF
CDR3 DNA: TGTGCCAGCAGCTTGATCCGCGGGGGGGAGACCCAGTACTTC
J gene: TRBJ2-5
V gene: TRBV5-4
clone size: -
D gene: TRBD2

CDR3 protein: CASRLGGQSYEQYF
CDR3 DNA: TGTGCCAGCAGACTAGGGGGACAGTCCTACGAGCAGTACTTC
J gene: TRBJ2-7
V gene: TRBV28
clone size: -
D gene: TRBD1

CDR3 protein: CASSETQAIRPNEQFF
CDR3 DNA: TGTGCCAGCAGTGAAACGCAGGCCATTAGACCAAATGAGCAGTTCTTC
J gene: TRBJ2-1
V gene: TRBV6-1
clone size: few
D gene: -

CDR3 protein: CASSPGSRGNTEAFF
CDR3 DNA: TGTGCCAGCAGCCCTGGCTCCAGGGGAAATACTGAAGCTTTCTTT
J gene: TRBJ1-1
V gene: TRBV21-1
clone size: -
D gene: -

CDR3 protein: CASRQTSGSEETQYF
CDR3 DNA: TGTGCCAGCAGACAGACTAGCGGGAGTGAAGAGACCCAGTACTTC
J gene: TRBJ2-5
V gene: TRBV5-4
clone size: once
D gene: TRBD2

CDR3 protein: CASSLLAGGNTGELFF
CDR3 DNA: TGTGCCAGCAGCTTACTGGCGGGAGGAAACACCGGGGAGCTGTTTTTT
J gene: TRBJ2-2
V gene: TRBV5-6
clone size: -
D gene: TRBD2

CDR3 protein: CATSDSGQGYTGELFF
CDR3 DNA: TGTGCCACCAGTGATTCTGGACAGGGGTACACCGGGGAGCTGTTTTTT
J gene: TRBJ2-2
V gene: TRBV24-1
clone size: -
D gene: TRBD1

CDR3 protein: CASSLVGGPGEQYF
CDR3 DNA: TGTGCCAGCAGCTTAGTCGGGGGGCCGGGAGAGCAGTACTTC
J gene: TRBJ2-7
V gene: TRBV7-9
clone size: many
D gene: -

CDR3 protein: CASQDRDRGDTGELFF
CDR3 DNA: TGCGCCAGCCAAGACAGGGACAGGGGGGACACCGGGGAGCTGTTTTTT
J gene: TRBJ2-2
V gene: TRBV5-1
clone size: -
D gene: TRBD1

CDR3 protein: CASSLVPGETQYF
CDR3 DNA: TGTGCCAGCAGCTTAGTCCCCGGAGAGACCCAGTACTTC
J gene: TRBJ2-5
V gene: TRBV11-3
clone size: -
D gene: -

CDR3 protein: CASSPEFRTVSNQPQHF
CDR3 DNA: TGTGCCAGCAGCCCGGAATTCAGGACAGTTAGCAATCAGCCCCAGCATTTT
J gene: TRBJ1-5
V gene: TRBV5-8
clone size: -
D gene: -

CDR3 protein: CASSSDRAGTGELFF
CDR3 DNA: TGTGCCAGCAGCTCCGACAGGGCGGGCACCGGGGAGCTGTTTTTT
J gene: TRBJ2-2
V gene: TRBV28
clone size: once
D gene: TRBD1

CDR3 protein: CASSRDLTGALSEQYF
CDR3 DNA: TGTGCCAGCAGCCGGGATCTGACAGGGGCTTTATCCGAGCAGTACTTC
J gene: TRBJ2-7
V gene: TRBV4-2
clone size: -
D gene: TRBD1

CDR3 protein: CASRFGLARSSYNEQFF
CDR3 DNA: TGTGCCAGCAGATTCGGACTAGCGCGTAGCTCCTACAATGAGCAGTTCTTC
J gene: TRBJ2-1
V gene: TRBV27
clone size: once
D gene: TRBD2

CDR3 protein: CASDVQGTLSGNTIYF
CDR3 DNA: TGTGCCAGCGACGTTCAGGGGACCCTCTCTGGAAACACCATATATTTT
J gene: TRBJ1-3
V gene: TRBV2
clone size: -
D gene: -

CDR3 protein: CASKPDRGSAEAFF
CDR3 DNA: TGTGCCAGTAAGCCGGACAGGGGAAGCGCTGAAGCTTTCTTT
J gene: TRBJ1-1
V gene: TRBV19
clone size: -
D gene: TRBD1

CDR3 protein: CASTSGTRGGYTF
CDR3 DNA: TGTGCCAGCACCTCGGGGACTCGGGGTGGCTACACCTTC
J gene: TRBJ1-2
V gene: TRBV7-9
clone size: -
D gene: -

CDR3 protein: CASMMNRGAGTEAFF
CDR3 DNA: TGTGCCAGCATGATGAACAGGGGGGCCGGCACTGAAGCTTTCTTT
J gene: TRBJ1-1
V gene: TRBV2
clone size: -
D gene: TRBD1

CDR3 protein: CASSPSPSDTQYF
CDR3 DNA: TGTGCCAGCAGCCCTAGTCCTTCAGATACGCAGTATTTT
J gene: TRBJ2-3
V gene: TRBV7-9
clone size: few
D gene: -

CDR3 protein: CASSKGGTDTQYF
CDR3 DNA: TGTGCCAGCAGTAAGGGGGGCACAGATACGCAGTATTTT
J gene: TRBJ2-3
V gene: TRBV28
clone size: -
D gene: -

CDR3 protein: CASSYSGTSGRASYEQYF
CDR3 DNA: TGTGCCAGCAGTTACTCCGGGACTAGCGGGAGGGCCTCCTACGAGCAGTACTTC
J gene: TRBJ2-7
V gene: TRBV6-2/TRBV6-3
clone size: -
D gene: TRBD2

CDR3 protein: CSASPLAGGFEQYF
CDR3 DNA: TGCAGTGCTAGTCCCCTAGCGGGAGGTTTCGAGCAGTACTTC
J gene: TRBJ2-7
V gene: TRBV20-1
clone size: -
D gene: TRBD2

CDR3 protein: CASSHTGGTGLNEQFF
CDR3 DNA: TGTGCCAGCAGCCATACCGGCGGGACAGGGCTCAATGAGCAGTTCTTC
J gene: TRBJ2-1
V gene: TRBV4-2
clone size: -
D gene: TRBD1

CDR3 protein: CASSLGRGGIQYF
CDR3 DNA: TGTGCCAGCAGCTTAGGGAGAGGCGGCATTCAGTACTTC
J gene: TRBJ2-4
V gene: TRBV11-3
clone size: -
D gene: -

CDR3 protein: CASSFAGAVGGELFF
CDR3 DNA: TGTGCCAGCAGCTTCGCAGGGGCGGTCGGCGGGGAGCTGTTTTTT
J gene: TRBJ2-2
V gene: TRBV5-6
clone size: -
D gene: -

CDR3 protein: CASSPETGGGYGYTF
CDR3 DNA: TGTGCCAGCAGCCCGGAGACAGGGGGCGGCTATGGCTACACCTTC
J gene: TRBJ1-2
V gene: TRBV7-2
clone size: -
D gene: TRBD1

CDR3 protein: CASSIREPRWGYTF
CDR3 DNA: TGTGCCAGTAGTATCCGGGAGCCGCGATGGGGCTACACCTTC
J gene: TRBJ1-2
V gene: TRBV19
clone size: -
D gene: -

CDR3 protein: CASGANPGITEAFF
CDR3 DNA: TGCGCCAGCGGAGCTAACCCAGGGATCACTGAAGCTTTCTTT
J gene: TRBJ1-1
V gene: TRBV5-1
clone size: -
D gene: -

CDR3 protein: CASSSGQGEGGYTF
CDR3 DNA: TGTGCCAGCAGTTCGGGACAGGGGGAAGGGGGCTACACCTTC
J gene: TRBJ1-2
V gene: TRBV27
clone size: -
D gene: TRBD1

CDR3 protein: CASRVSGSPTYEQYF
CDR3 DNA: TGTGCCAGCAGAGTTAGCGGGAGCCCCACCTACGAGCAGTACTTC
J gene: TRBJ2-7
V gene: TRBV2
clone size: -
D gene: TRBD2

CDR3 protein: CASSVSGSSYGQYF
CDR3 DNA: TGTGCCAGTAGTGTTAGCGGGAGTTCCTACGGGCAGTACTTC
J gene: TRBJ2-7
V gene: TRBV19
clone size: -
D gene: TRBD2

CDR3 protein: CASSTDRPSSYNSPLHF
CDR3 DNA: TGTGCCAGCAGCACAGACAGGCCGAGCTCCTATAATTCACCCCTCCACTTT
J gene: TRBJ1-6
V gene: TRBV7-9
clone size: -
D gene: -

CDR3 protein: CASSVQAGGPRQYF
CDR3 DNA: TGTGCCAGCAGCGTGCAAGCGGGGGGCCCAAGGCAGTACTTC
J gene: TRBJ2-7
V gene: TRBV9
clone size: -
D gene: TRBD2

CDR3 protein: CAISGRAGYTEAFF
CDR3 DNA: TGTGCCATCAGTGGGCGAGCGGGATACACTGAAGCTTTCTTT
J gene: TRBJ1-1
V gene: TRBV10-3
clone size: -
D gene: -

CDR3 protein: CASSALRGGAGELFF
CDR3 DNA: TGTGCCAGCAGCGCCTTACGAGGGGGGGCCGGGGAGCTGTTTTTT
J gene: TRBJ2-2
V gene: TRBV9
clone size: once
D gene: -